This TCR beta chain was found in a study of T cell responses to AZD1222 COVID-19 vaccine. CDR3 length equals 15 residues. V was clipped by 2 bases and J by 4 bases, with 15 bases between them. Germline V gene sequence: CDR1 LNHDA, CDR2 SQIVND (reference sequence). A word on this clone: Its antigen is still unknown.

Measured with immunoSEQ multiplex PCR; TCRdb has only the in-frame clones, and not every one. The data hold 95,000 to 150,000 clones, with about 88% observed a single time. Overall study results and limits: Following two doses of AZD1222, Spike-specific TCR breadth and depth rose. Most donors were white British, females outnumbered males, and clonal diversity was possibly underestimated. Of spike-specific TCRs, nearly half reportedly target regions left unmutated in variants. Every sample of the repertoires postdated the peak T cell response.

The sequence was collected from an adult who received the AZD1222 COVID-19 vaccine. V is TRBV19 and J is TRBJ2-7; TRBD1 is a possible D gene (6 bases). Sequenced here: peripheral blood, sampled 28 days after the second AZD1222 dose. This CDR3 reads CASSISQGSLYEQYF. The CDR3 DNA follows: TGTGCCAGTAGTATATCACAGGGAAGTCTATACGAGCAGTACTTC.